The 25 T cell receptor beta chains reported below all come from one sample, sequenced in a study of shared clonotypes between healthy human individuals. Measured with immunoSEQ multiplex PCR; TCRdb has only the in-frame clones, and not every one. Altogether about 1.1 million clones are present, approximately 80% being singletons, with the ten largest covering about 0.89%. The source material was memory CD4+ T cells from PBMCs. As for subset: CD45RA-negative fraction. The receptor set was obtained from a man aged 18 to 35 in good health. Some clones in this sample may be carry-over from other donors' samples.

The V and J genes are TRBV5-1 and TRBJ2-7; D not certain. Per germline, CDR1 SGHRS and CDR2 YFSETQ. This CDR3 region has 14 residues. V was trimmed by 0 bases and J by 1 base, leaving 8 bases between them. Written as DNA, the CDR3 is TGCGCCAGCAGCTTGGAACTGGGATCCTACGAGCAGTACTTC. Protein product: CASSLELGSYEQYF. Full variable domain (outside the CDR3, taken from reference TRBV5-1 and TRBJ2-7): KAGVTQTPRYLIKTRGQQVTLSCSPISGHRSVSWYQQTPGQGLQFLFEYFSETQRNKGNFPGRFSGRQFSNSRSEMNVSTLELGDSALYLCASSLELGSYEQYFGPGTRLTVT.

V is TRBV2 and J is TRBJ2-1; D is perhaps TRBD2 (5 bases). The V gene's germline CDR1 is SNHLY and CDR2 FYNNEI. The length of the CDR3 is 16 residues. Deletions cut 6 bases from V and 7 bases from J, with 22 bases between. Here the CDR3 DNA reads TGTGCCAGCAGGTTAGAACCGATCGAAACGGGGAATGAGCAGTTCTTC. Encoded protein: CASRLEPIETGNEQFF.

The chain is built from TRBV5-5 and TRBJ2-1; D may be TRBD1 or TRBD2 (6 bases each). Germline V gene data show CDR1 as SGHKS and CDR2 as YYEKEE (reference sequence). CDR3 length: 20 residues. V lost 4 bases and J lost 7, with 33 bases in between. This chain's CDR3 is CASSPVWGALRSFGGNEQFF. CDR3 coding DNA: TGTGCCAGCAGCCCCGTGTGGGGGGCGCTGAGGTCGTTCGGGGGTAATGAGCAGTTCTTC. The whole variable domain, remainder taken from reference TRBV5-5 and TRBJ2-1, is DAGVTQSPTHLIKTRGQQVTLRCSPISGHKSVSWYQQVLGQGPQFIFQYYEKEERGRGNFPDRFSARQFPNYSSELNVNALLLGDSALYLCASSPVWGALRSFGGNEQFFGPGTRLTVL.

The CDR3 DNA is TGTGCCAGCAGTGAAAGGGGCCATCACGGCTACACCTTC. Protein product: CASSERGHHGYTF. The chain combines TRBV2 with TRBJ1-2, with TRBD1 as a possible D gene (5 bases). Germline V gene lookup returns CDR1 SNHLY and CDR2 FYNNEI. The CDR3 is 13 amino acids. With 2 bases removed from V and 8 bases from J, the gap between germline ends came to 12 bases. The full variable domain, completed using reference TRBV2 and TRBJ1-2, is EPEVTQTPSHQVTQMGQEVILRCVPISNHLYFYWYRQILGQKVEFLVSFYNNEISEKSEIFDDQFSVERPDGSNFTLKIRSTKLEDSAMYFCASSERGHHGYTFGSGTRLTVV.

The CDR3 sequence: CASRRDTWSPYEQYF. For the CDR3, the DNA is TGTGCCAGCAGGAGGGATACCTGGTCCCCCTACGAGCAGTACTTC. This chain uses TRBV6-5 with TRBJ2-7; TRBD2 might be the D (5 bases). The CDR3 covers 15 residues. Germline-derived CDR1 and CDR2 are MNHEY and SVGAGI. The germline V and J ends were trimmed by 6 bases and 2 bases, with 17 bases remaining between them.

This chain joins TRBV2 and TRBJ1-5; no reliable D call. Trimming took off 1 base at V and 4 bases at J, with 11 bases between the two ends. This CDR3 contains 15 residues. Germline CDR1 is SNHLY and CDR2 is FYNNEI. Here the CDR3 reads CASSEVRGDNQPQHF. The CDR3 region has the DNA TGTGCCAGCAGTGAAGTTCGGGGAGATAATCAGCCCCAGCATTTT. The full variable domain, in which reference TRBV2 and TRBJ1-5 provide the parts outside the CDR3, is EPEVTQTPSHQVTQMGQEVILRCVPISNHLYFYWYRQILGQKVEFLVSFYNNEISEKSEIFDDQFSVERPDGSNFTLKIRSTKLEDSAMYFCASSEVRGDNQPQHFGDGTRLSIL.

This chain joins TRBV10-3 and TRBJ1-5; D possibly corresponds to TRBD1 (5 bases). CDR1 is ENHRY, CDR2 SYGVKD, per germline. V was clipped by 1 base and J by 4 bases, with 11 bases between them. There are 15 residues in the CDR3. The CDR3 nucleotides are TGTGCCATCAGTGAGTTAACGGGGGAGAATCAGCCCCAGCATTTT. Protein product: CAISELTGENQPQHF.

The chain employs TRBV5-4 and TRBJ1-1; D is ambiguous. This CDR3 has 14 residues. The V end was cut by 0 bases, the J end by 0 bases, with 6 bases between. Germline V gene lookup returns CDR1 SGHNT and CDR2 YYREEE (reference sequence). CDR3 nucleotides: TGTGCCAGCAGCTTGGGTCGTTTGAACACTGAAGCTTTCTTT. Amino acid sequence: CASSLGRLNTEAFF.

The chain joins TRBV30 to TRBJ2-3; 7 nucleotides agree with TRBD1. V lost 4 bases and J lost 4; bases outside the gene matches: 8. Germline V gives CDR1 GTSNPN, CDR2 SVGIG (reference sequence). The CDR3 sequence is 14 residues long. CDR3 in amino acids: CAWTPTGFPDTQYF. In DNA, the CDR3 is TGTGCCTGGACCCCGACAGGGTTCCCAGATACGCAGTATTTT.

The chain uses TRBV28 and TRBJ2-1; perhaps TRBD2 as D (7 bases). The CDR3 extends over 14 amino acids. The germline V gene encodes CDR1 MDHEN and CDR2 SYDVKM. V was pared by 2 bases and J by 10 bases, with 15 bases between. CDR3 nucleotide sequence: TGTGCCAGCAGTTTAGGGGGGGCTGGAATGGAGCAGTTCTTC. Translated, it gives CASSLGGAGMEQFF.

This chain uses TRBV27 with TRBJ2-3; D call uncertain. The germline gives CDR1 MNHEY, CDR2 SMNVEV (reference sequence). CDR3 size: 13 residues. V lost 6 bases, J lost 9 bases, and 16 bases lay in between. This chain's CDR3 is CASSPELLRTQYF. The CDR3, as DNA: TGTGCCAGCAGCCCCGAGCTTCTTAGAACGCAGTATTTT.

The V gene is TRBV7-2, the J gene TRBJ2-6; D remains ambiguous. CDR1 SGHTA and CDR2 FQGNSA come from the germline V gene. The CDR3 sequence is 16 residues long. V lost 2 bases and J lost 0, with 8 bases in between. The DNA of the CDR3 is TGTGCCAGCAGCTTACTTCAGCTCTCTGGGGCCAACGTCCTGACTTTC. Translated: CASSLLQLSGANVLTF.

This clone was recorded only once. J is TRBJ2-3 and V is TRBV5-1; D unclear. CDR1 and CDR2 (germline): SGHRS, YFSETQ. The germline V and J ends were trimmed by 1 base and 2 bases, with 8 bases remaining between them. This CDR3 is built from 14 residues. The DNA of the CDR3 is TGCGCCAGCAGCTTGAGGCCTCACACAGATACGCAGTATTTT. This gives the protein CASSLRPHTDTQYF.

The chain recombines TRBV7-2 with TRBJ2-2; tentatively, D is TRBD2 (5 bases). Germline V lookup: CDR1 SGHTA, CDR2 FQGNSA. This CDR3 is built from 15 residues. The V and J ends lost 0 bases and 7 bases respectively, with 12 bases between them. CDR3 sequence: CASSLATVLVGELFF. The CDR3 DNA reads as TGTGCCAGCAGCTTAGCCACTGTACTAGTCGGGGAGCTGTTTTTT.

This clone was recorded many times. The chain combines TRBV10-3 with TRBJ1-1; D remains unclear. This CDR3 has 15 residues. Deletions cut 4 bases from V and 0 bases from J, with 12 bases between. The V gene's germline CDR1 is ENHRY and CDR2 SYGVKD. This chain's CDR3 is CAISAKTLMNTEAFF. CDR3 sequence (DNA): TGTGCCATCAGTGCAAAGACGCTGATGAACACTGAAGCTTTCTTT.

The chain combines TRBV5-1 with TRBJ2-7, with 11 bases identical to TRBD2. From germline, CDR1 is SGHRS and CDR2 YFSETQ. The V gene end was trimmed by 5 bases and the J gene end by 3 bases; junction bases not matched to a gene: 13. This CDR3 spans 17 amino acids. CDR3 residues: CASRRRELAGEVYEQYF. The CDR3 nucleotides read TGCGCCAGCAGGAGAAGAGAACTAGCGGGAGAGGTCTACGAGCAGTACTTC.

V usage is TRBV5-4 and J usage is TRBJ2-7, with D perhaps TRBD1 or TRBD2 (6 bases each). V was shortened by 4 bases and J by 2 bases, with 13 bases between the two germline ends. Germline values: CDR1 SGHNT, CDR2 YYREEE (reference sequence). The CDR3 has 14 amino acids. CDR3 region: CASSGGTNPYEQYF. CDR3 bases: TGTGCCAGCAGCGGCGGGACAAATCCCTACGAGCAGTACTTC. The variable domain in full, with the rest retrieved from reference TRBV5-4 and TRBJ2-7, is ETGVTQSPTHLIKTRGQQVTLRCSSQSGHNTVSWYQQALGQGPQFIFQYYREEENGRGNFPPRFSGLQFPNYSSELNVNALELDDSALYLCASSGGTNPYEQYFGPGTRLTVT.

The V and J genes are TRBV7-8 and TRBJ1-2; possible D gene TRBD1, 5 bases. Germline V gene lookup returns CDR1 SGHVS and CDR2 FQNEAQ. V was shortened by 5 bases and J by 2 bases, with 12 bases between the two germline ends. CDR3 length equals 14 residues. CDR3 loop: CASSPAGGNYGYTF. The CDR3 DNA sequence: TGTGCCAGCAGCCCGGCGGGGGGAAACTATGGCTACACCTTC.

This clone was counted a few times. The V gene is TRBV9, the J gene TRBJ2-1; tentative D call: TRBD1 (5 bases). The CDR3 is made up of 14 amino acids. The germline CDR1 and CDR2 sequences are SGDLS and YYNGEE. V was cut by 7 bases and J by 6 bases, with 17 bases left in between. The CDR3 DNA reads TGTGCCAGCGGGCCCTTAGGGGCGGTCAATGAGCAGTTCTTC. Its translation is CASGPLGAVNEQFF.

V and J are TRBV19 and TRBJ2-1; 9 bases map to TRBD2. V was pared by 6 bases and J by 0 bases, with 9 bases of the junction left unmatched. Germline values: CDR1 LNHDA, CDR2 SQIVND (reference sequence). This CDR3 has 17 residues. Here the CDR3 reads CASRLQEAGGSYNEQFF. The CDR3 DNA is TGTGCCAGTAGACTACAGGAAGCGGGGGGCTCCTACAATGAGCAGTTCTTC.

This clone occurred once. The CDR3 is CASSGRDTSGTGELFF. DNA of the CDR3: TGTGCCAGCAGCGGCCGGGACACCTCGGGCACCGGGGAGCTGTTTTTT. The chain uses TRBV4-2 and TRBJ2-2; possible D gene TRBD1, 6 bases. There are 16 residues in the CDR3. Trimming shortened V by 5 bases and J by 4 bases, and 17 bases separated the two germline ends. Germline CDR1 and CDR2: LGHNA and YNFKEQ.

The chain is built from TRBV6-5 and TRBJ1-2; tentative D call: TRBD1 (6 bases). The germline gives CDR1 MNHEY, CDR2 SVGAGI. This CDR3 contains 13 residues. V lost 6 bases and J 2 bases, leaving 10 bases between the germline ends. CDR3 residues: CASRRGANYGYTF. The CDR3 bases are TGTGCCAGCAGAAGGGGGGCGAACTATGGCTACACCTTC.

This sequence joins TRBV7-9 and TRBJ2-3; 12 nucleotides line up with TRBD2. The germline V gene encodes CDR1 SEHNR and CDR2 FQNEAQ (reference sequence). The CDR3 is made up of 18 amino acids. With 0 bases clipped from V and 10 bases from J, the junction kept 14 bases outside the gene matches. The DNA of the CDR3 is TGTGCCAGCAGCTTAGCTATGGGACTAGCGGGCCCTGGTTTTGCGCAGTATTTT. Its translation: CASSLAMGLAGPGFAQYF.

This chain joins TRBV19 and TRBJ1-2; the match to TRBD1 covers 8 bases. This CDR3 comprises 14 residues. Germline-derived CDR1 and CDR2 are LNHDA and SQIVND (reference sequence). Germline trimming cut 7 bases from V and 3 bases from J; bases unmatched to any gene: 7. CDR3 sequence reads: CASTLGTGYYGYTF. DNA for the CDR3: TGTGCCAGTACCCTCGGGACAGGATACTATGGCTACACCTTC. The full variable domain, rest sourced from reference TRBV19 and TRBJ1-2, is DGGITQSPKYLFRKEGQNVTLSCEQNLNHDAMYWYRQDPGQGLRLIYYSQIVNDFQKGDIAEGYSVSREKKESFPLTVTSAQKNPTAFYLCASTLGTGYYGYTFGSGTRLTVV.

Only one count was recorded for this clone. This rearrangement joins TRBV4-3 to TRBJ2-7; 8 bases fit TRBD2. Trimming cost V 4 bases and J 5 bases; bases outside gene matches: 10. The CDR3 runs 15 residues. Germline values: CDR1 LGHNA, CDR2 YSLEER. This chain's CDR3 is CASSLSAGGFDEQYF. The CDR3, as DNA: TGCGCCAGCAGCCTATCGGCGGGGGGCTTCGACGAGCAGTACTTC.